This TCR beta chain was profiled in a study of CD8+CD57+ T cells in acquired aplastic anemia. Study-level information: CD4+ and CD8+ cells, once sorted, gave DNA averaging roughly 3 ug. Study-wide findings and caveats: Between patients and controls, around 27 CD8+ CDR3 sequences were found in common.

Only patients with CD8+CD57+ cell expansion on flow cytometry were chosen for sequencing. The study sampled blood from patients who had received no therapy. In this sample, this clonotype turned up many times. No antigen is known for it. Genomic DNA served as template for TCR beta VDJ and CDR3 profiling. In TCRdb, the reads were re-called with MiXCR into one record per CDR3 protein. This table holds 160,000 or so distinct CDR3 sequences, over 55% found once. This CDR3 comprises 15 residues. The germline V gene encodes CDR1 MNHEY and CDR2 SVGAGI. After removal of 0 bases from V and 2 bases from J, the junction contained 3 bases not matched to a gene.

Material: sorted CD4+, CD8+, or CD8+CD57+ T cells (not recorded which) from PBMCs. The sequence was collected from a human donor with aplastic anemia. J is TRBJ2-7 and V is TRBV6-5; 8 nucleotides agree with TRBD1. CDR3 loop: CASSYSPDRAYEQYF. CDR3 coding DNA: TGTGCCAGCAGTTACTCGCCGGACAGGGCCTACGAGCAGTACTTC.